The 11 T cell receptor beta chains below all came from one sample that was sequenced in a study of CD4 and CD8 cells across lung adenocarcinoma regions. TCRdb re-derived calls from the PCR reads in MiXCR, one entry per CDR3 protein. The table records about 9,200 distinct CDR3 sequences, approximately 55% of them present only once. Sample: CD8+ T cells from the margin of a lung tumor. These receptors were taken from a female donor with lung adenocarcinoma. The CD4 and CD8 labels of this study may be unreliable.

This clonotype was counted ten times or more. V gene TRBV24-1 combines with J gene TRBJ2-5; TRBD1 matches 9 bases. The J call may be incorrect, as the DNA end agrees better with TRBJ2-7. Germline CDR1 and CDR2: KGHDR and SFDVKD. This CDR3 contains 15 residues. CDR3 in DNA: TGTGCCACCAGTGACCCTGGACAGGGGATCTACGAGCAGTACTTC. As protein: CATSDPGQGIYEQYF.

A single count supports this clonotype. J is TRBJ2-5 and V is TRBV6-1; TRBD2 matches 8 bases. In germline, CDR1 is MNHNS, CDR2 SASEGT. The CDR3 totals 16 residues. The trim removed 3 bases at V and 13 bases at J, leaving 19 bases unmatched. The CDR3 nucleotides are TGTGCCAGCAGTGAGGGGCGGGGGGCAGGGGCGAACGTCCTGTACTTC. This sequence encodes CASSEGRGAGANVLYF.

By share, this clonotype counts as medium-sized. The CDR3, as DNA: TGCGCCAGCAGCCAAGATGGGGGCGGGGGAACTGAAGCTTTCTTT. Its translation is CASSQDGGGGTEAFF. The rearrangement uses TRBV4-1 and TRBJ1-1, with D maybe TRBD1 (6 bases). The germline CDR1 and CDR2 sequences are MGHRA and YSYEKL. The V end lost 0 bases, the J end lost 5 bases, and 13 bases lay between the germline ends. CDR3 length: 15 residues.

For the CDR3, the DNA is TGTGCCAGCAGTGGACGGACTAGCGGGACGCTGTTTTTT. The encoded protein is CASSGRTSGTLFF. The chain is built from TRBV6-1 and TRBJ2-2, with 12 bases matching TRBD2. Germline CDR1 MNHNS, CDR2 SASEGT. V trimming: 4 bases; J trimming: 13 bases; junction bases outside the gene matches: 4. This CDR3 is 13 amino acids long.

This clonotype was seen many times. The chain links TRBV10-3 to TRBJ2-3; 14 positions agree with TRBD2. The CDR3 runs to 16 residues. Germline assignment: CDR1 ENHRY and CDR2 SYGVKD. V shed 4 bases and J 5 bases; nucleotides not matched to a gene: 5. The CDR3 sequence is CAISGGLAGAEDTQYF. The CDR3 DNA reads TGTGCCATCAGTGGGGGACTAGCGGGGGCAGAAGATACGCAGTATTTT.

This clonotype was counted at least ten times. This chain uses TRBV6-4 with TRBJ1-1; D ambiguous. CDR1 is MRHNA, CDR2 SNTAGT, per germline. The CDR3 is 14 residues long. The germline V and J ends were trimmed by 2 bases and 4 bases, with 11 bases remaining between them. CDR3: CASSDGNRGTEAFF. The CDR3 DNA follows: TGTGCCAGCAGTGACGGGAACAGAGGCACTGAAGCTTTCTTT.

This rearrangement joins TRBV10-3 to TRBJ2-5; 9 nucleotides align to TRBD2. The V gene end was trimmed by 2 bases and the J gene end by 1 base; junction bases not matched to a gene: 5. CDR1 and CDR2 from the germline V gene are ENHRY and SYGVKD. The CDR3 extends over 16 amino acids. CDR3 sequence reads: CAISEQVLAGQETQYF. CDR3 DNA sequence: TGTGCCATCAGTGAGCAAGTACTAGCGGGCCAAGAGACCCAGTACTTC.

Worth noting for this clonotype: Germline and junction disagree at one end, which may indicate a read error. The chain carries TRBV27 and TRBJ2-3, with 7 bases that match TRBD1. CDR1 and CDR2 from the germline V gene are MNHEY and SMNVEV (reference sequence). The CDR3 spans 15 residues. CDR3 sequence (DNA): TGTGCCAGGGGGCAGGGGGTCGGTCTCCAAGATACCCAGTATTTT. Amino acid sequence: CARGQGVGLQDTQYF.

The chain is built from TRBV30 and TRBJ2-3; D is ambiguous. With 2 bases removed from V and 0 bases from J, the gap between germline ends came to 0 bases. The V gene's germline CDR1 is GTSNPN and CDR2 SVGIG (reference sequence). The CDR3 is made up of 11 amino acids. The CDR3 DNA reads TGTGCCTGGAGTAGCACAGATACGCAGTATTTT. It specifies CAWSSTDTQYF.

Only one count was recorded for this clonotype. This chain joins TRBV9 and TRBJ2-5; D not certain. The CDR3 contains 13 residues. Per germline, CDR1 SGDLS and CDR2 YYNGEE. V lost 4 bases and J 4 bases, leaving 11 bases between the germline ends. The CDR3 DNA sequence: TGTGCCAGCAGCCCCACATCCGGAGAGACCCAGTACTTC. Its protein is CASSPTSGETQYF.

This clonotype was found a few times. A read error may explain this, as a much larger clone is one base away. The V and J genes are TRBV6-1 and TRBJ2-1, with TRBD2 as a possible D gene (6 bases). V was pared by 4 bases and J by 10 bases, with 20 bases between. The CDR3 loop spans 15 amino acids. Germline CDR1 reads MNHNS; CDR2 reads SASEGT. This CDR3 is CASSVGGRTYYEQFF. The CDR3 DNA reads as TGTGCCAGCAGTGTTGGTGGGAGGACCTACTACGAGCAGTTCTTC.